The 24 T cell receptor beta chains given below trace back to one sample, sequenced in a study of cytomegalovirus exposure and HLA in healthy donors. 13 Jbeta primers and 60 Vbeta primers were used for the PCR. Produced via immunoSEQ multiplex PCR; TCRdb's table is partial and in-frame only. This sample has 150,000 to 200,000 clones, with approximately 9.5% found just once. Sequenced input: PBMCs. The receptors derive from a woman in her twenties or thirties in good health and CMV-seropositive.

The gene calls are TRBV6-5 and TRBJ1-4; the D is unclear. This CDR3 contains 15 residues. Germline lookup yields CDR1 MNHEY and CDR2 SVGAGI. Trimming removed 0 bases from V and 8 bases from J, with 13 bases in between. The CDR3 sequence is CASSYSRGWAEKLFF. In DNA form, the CDR3 reads TGTGCCAGCAGTTACTCGAGAGGGTGGGCGGAAAAACTGTTTTTT.

This clone has just a few counts. The V call is TRBV6-1, the J call TRBJ2-7; D perhaps matches TRBD2 (6 bases). V shed 10 bases and J shed 7 bases, with 26 bases lying between them. Germline lookup yields CDR1 MNHNS and CDR2 SASEGT. CDR3 length: 15 amino acids. This CDR3 is CATGILDREAGEQYF. The CDR3 DNA is TGTGCCACCGGAATTTTGGATAGGGAGGCAGGTGAGCAGTACTTC.

The chain recombines TRBV1 with TRBJ2-6; TRBD1 was called by the table and not checked on the DNA. TRBV1 is assigned pseudogene status. The CDR3 is 17 residues long. The CDR3 here is CTSSQPWTDLGANVLTF. In DNA form, the CDR3 reads TGCACCAGCAGCCAACCATGGACAGACCTTGGGGCCAACGTCCTGACTTTC.

This chain uses TRBV5-1 with TRBJ2-5, with 7 bases matching TRBD1. The DNA end lines up better with TRBJ2-7; the J call may be wrong. This CDR3 has 15 amino acids. Germline V gene lookup returns CDR1 SGHRS and CDR2 YFSETQ. CDR3 bases: TGCGCCAGCAGCTACTCGACAGGGAACACCTACGAGCAGTACTTC. Protein product: CASSYSTGNTYEQYF.

This clone was seen more than once but under ten times. The chain is built from TRBV5-6 and TRBJ1-1; unclear D gene. The CDR3 covers 16 residues. Between the trimmed V and J ends, which lost 0 bases and 5 bases, there was a span of 17 bases. Germline lookup yields CDR1 SGHDT and CDR2 YYEEEE. The CDR3 protein is CASSLAPAGPRTEAFF. CDR3 DNA: TGTGCCAGCAGCTTGGCCCCCGCGGGCCCAAGAACTGAAGCTTTCTTT.

This clone has just a few counts. The chain joins TRBV4-1 to TRBJ1-4; the D is unclear. The CDR3 contains 14 residues. Trimming pared 3 bases from V and 2 bases from J, leaving 7 bases between. Germline CDR1 reads MGHRA; CDR2 reads YSYEKL. CDR3 nucleotides: TGCGCCAGCAGCCAGAGGGAGACTAATGAAAAACTGTTTTTT. It specifies CASSQRETNEKLFF.

The chain links TRBV10-3 to TRBJ1-5; D remains unclear. Germline values: CDR1 ENHRY, CDR2 SYGVKD. The CDR3 length is 14 residues. Trimming removed 0 bases at V and 8 bases at J, with 11 bases between. The CDR3 region has the DNA TGTGCCATCAGTGAGTCGAAGAGAATGGAGCCCCAGCATTTT. It is translated as CAISESKRMEPQHF.

This clone was observed once. V and J are TRBV6-1 and TRBJ1-3; D gene uncertain. This CDR3 region has 15 residues. CDR1 MNHNS and CDR2 SASEGT come from the germline V gene. The ends were cut back, 2 bases at V and 7 bases at J, with 15 bases in the middle. The CDR3 region is CASSEIGTAGNTIYF. The DNA for the CDR3 is TGTGCCAGCAGTGAAATAGGCACGGCGGGGAACACCATATATTTT.

This chain uses TRBV6-1 with TRBJ1-3; D gene ambiguous. The germline V and J ends were trimmed by 2 bases and 0 bases, with 8 bases remaining between them. Germline values: CDR1 MNHNS, CDR2 SASEGT. The CDR3 runs 15 residues. The CDR3 DNA reads as TGTGCCAGCAGTGAACTCTCCTACTCTGGAAACACCATATATTTT. Its protein product is CASSELSYSGNTIYF.

This rearrangement joins TRBV4-1 to TRBJ2-2; 9 bases align to TRBD1. From germline, CDR1 is MGHRA and CDR2 YSYEKL. After removal of 4 bases from V and 4 bases from J, the junction contained 7 bases not matched to a gene. The CDR3 contains 16 residues. The CDR3 DNA sequence: TGCGCCAGCAGCCTTAGGGAGACAGGGGGCACCGGGGAGCTGTTTTTT. This encodes CASSLRETGGTGELFF.

The rearrangement joins TRBV7-8 to TRBJ2-2; the match to TRBD1 covers 7 bases. With 7 bases clipped from V and 0 bases from J, the junction kept 5 bases outside the gene matches. The CDR3 has 15 residues. CDR1 SGHVS and CDR2 FQNEAQ come from the germline V gene. The CDR3 coding sequence is TGTGCCAGCACCTGGGGGACAGCGAACACCGGGGAGCTGTTTTTT. Translation: CASTWGTANTGELFF.

The chain combines TRBV28 with TRBJ2-5; 9 nucleotides agree with TRBD1. The V gene's germline CDR1 is MDHEN and CDR2 SYDVKM. J gave up 8 bases and V 4 bases, and 8 bases lay outside the gene matches. The CDR3 runs 14 residues. The CDR3 nucleotides are TGTGCCAGCAGTTCGGACAGGGGAACGGAAACCCAGTACTTC. Its protein is CASSSDRGTETQYF.

This clone showed up just a few times. The chain carries TRBV5-1 and TRBJ2-7; 10 nucleotides match TRBD1. Unmatched junction bases numbered 7, after V lost 1 base and J lost 6 bases. The CDR3 is 15 residues long. Germline CDR1 reads SGHRS; CDR2 reads YFSETQ. For the CDR3, the DNA is TGCGCCAGCAGCTTGTTCGGGACAGGGGATGGCGAGCAGTACTTC. This codes for CASSLFGTGDGEQYF.

The sample holds a few counts of this clone. The genes are TRBV6-1 and TRBJ1-5; D gene ambiguous. Per germline, CDR1 MNHNS and CDR2 SASEGT. The CDR3 runs 13 residues. With 7 bases removed from V and 3 bases from J, the gap between germline ends came to 10 bases. CDR3 coding DNA: TGTGCCAGCATTTTAGGAGTCAATCAGCCCCAGCATTTT. Protein: CASILGVNQPQHF.

This clone showed up just a few times. The chain combines TRBV19 with TRBJ2-7, with TRBD2 matching over 11 bases. V lost 4 bases, J lost 5 bases, and 7 bases stayed unmatched. This CDR3 has 15 residues. The germline V gene has CDR1 LNHDA and CDR2 SQIVND (reference sequence). CDR3 sequence (DNA): TGTGCCAGTAGTACTATAGCGGGAGGGCCCCACGAGCAGTACTTC. This gives the protein CASSTIAGGPHEQYF.

The CDR3 DNA is TGTGCCAGTAGTACGTCAGTGGGCAAGCAGTACTTC. As protein: CASSTSVGKQYF. The chain links TRBV19 to TRBJ2-7; no definite D call. The CDR3 spans 12 residues. The V end was cut by 4 bases, the J end by 8 bases, with 12 bases between. Germline lookup yields CDR1 LNHDA and CDR2 SQIVND (reference sequence). Drawing the rest from reference TRBV19 and TRBJ2-7, the complete variable domain is DGGITQSPKYLFRKEGQNVTLSCEQNLNHDAMYWYRQDPGQGLRLIYYSQIVNDFQKGDIAEGYSVSREKKESFPLTVTSAQKNPTAFYLCASSTSVGKQYFGPGTRLTVT.

This clone was seen a handful of times. Other DNA sequences in the same sample also yield this CDR3. The gene calls are TRBV5-1 and TRBJ2-2; 7 bases fit TRBD2. CDR3 size: 16 residues. Germline V gene data show CDR1 as SGHRS and CDR2 as YFSETQ. Trimming cost V 4 bases and J 6 bases; bases outside gene matches: 12. The CDR3 DNA sequence: TGCGCCAGCAGCGTGCCGCTGGCGGGAGCCGCCGGGGAGCTGTTTTTT. Translation: CASSVPLAGAAGELFF.

CDR3 DNA: TGTGCCACCGCACCACTAGCGGGATTGGATGAGCAGTTCTTC. Protein: CATAPLAGLDEQFF. The genes are TRBV9 and TRBJ2-1; TRBD2 matches at 10 bases. The CDR3 sequence is 14 residues long. Germline CDR1 is SGDLS and CDR2 is YYNGEE. The trim removed 9 bases at V and 8 bases at J, leaving 11 bases unmatched.

Only a few counts were recorded for this clone. The chain carries TRBV10-3 and TRBJ1-2; the D gene is possibly TRBD1 (6 bases). Trimming took off 8 bases at V and 6 bases at J, with 16 bases between the two ends. Germline assignment: CDR1 ENHRY and CDR2 SYGVKD. CDR3 length equals 13 residues. Here the CDR3 DNA reads TGTGCCATCGGCCCGGACAGCGCAGATGGCTACACCTTC. Translation: CAIGPDSADGYTF.

This rearrangement joins TRBV9 to TRBJ2-3, with TRBD1 as a possible D gene (6 bases). V was pared by 3 bases and J by 11 bases, with 13 bases between. This CDR3 region has 12 residues. The germline CDR1 and CDR2 sequences are SGDLS and YYNGEE. This CDR3 is CASSARGGGQYF. The CDR3 coding sequence is TGTGCCAGCAGCGCCAGGGGTGGTGGGCAGTATTTT.

The rearrangement joins TRBV7-9 to TRBJ2-3, with 7 bases identical to TRBD2. The V gene's germline CDR1 is SEHNR and CDR2 FQNEAQ (reference sequence). The CDR3 is 16 amino acids. Germline trimming cut 1 base from V and 0 bases from J; bases unmatched to any gene: 4. CDR3 in amino acids: CASSLGGLPSTDTQYF. As DNA, the CDR3 is TGTGCCAGCAGCTTAGGGGGACTACCCAGCACAGATACGCAGTATTTT.

The sample holds a few counts of this clone. In the same sample, other DNA sequences code for this CDR3. The chain joins TRBV9 to TRBJ2-7, with D unresolved. Deletions cut 4 bases from V and 0 bases from J, with 8 bases between. The CDR3 extends over 13 amino acids. CDR1 SGDLS and CDR2 YYNGEE come from the germline V gene. The CDR3 spells CASSPRSSYEQYF. Here the CDR3 DNA reads TGTGCCAGCAGCCCACGGAGCTCCTACGAGCAGTACTTC.

The chain couples TRBV27 to TRBJ1-5; 7 bases map to TRBD1. The CDR3 length is 15 residues. Germline V gene data show CDR1 as MNHEY and CDR2 as SMNVEV (reference sequence). After removal of 3 bases from V and 4 bases from J, the junction contained 6 bases not matched to a gene. The DNA of the CDR3 is TGTGCCAGCAGTTTGCAAAAGGGGGCGAATCAGCCCCAGCATTTT. It specifies CASSLQKGANQPQHF.

This clone was counted only a few times. This sequence joins TRBV5-4 and TRBJ2-2, with 12 bases that match TRBD2. The CDR3 loop spans 16 amino acids. V lost 2 bases and J lost 4; bases outside the gene matches: 3. Germline values: CDR1 SGHNT, CDR2 YYREEE (reference sequence). The CDR3 here is CASSLWTSGITGELFF. CDR3 sequence (DNA): TGTGCCAGCAGCTTATGGACTAGCGGGATCACCGGGGAGCTGTTTTTT.